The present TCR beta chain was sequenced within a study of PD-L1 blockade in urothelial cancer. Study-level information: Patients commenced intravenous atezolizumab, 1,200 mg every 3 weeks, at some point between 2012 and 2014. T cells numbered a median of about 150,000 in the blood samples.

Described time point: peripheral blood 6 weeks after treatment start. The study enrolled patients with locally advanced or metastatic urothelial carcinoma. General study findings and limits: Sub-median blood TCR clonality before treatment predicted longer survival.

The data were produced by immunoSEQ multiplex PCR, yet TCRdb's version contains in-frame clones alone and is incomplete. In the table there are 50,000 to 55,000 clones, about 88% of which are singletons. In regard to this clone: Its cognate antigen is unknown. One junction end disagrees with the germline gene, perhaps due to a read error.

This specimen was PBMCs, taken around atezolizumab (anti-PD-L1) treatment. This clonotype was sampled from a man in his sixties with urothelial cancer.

CDR3 in DNA: TGTGCCAGCAGCCAAAACAATGGGGGCCAGGGGGTCAACGTCCTGACTTTC. Translating gives CASSQNNGGQGVNVLTF. The chain joins TRBV7-9 to TRBJ2-6, with TRBD1 matching over 7 bases. Germline V gene lookup returns CDR1 SEHNR and CDR2 FQNEAQ (reference sequence). The CDR3 length is 17 residues.